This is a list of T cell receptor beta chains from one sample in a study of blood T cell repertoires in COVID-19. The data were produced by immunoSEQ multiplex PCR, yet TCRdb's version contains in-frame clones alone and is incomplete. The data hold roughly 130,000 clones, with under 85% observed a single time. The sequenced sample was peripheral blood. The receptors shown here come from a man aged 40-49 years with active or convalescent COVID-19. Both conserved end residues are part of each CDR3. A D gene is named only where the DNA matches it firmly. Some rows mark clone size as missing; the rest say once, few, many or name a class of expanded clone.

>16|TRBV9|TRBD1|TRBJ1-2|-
CASSGTGTGSNYGYTF
TGTGCCAGCAGCGGGACCGGGACAGGGTCTAACTATGGCTACACCTTC
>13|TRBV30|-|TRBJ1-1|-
CAWSHQGFTEAFF
TGTGCCTGGAGCCACCAGGGTTTTACTGAAGCTTTCTTT
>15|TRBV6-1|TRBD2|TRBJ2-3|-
CASSDWRGGTDTQYF
TGTGCCAGCAGTGATTGGCGGGGGGGCACAGATACGCAGTATTTT
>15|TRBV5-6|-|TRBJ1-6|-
CASSRVGGAEEPLHF
TGTGCCAGCAGCCGGGTAGGTGGGGCAGAAGAACCCCTCCACTTT
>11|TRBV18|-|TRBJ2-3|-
CASSLTDTQYF
TGTGCCAGCTCTCTCACAGATACGCAGTATTTT
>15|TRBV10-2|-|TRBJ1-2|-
CASSEGQGFGYGYTF
TGCGCCAGCAGTGAGGGGCAGGGGTTTGGCTATGGCTACACCTTC
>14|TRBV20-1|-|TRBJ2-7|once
CSASRGGGASEQYF
TGCAGTGCTAGTAGAGGAGGGGGGGCCTCCGAGCAGTACTTC
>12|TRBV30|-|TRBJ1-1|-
CAWSVLGYEAFF
TGTGCCTGGAGTGTACTCGGGTATGAAGCTTTCTTT
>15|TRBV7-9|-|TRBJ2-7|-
CASSSTAGARGEQYF
TGTGCCAGCAGCTCCACGGCGGGGGCACGAGGCGAGCAGTACTTC
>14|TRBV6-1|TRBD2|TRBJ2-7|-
CASSELAGGSEQYF
TGTGCCAGCAGTGAACTAGCGGGGGGGAGCGAGCAGTACTTC
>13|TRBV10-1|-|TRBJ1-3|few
CASSDGGTDTIYF
TGCGCCAGCAGTGATGGAGGTACGGACACCATATATTTT
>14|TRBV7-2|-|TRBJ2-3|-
CASSITRSPDTQYF
TGTGCCAGCAGCATCACGAGGAGCCCAGATACGCAGTATTTT
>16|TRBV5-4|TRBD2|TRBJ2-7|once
CASSPPGLAATYEQYF
TGTGCCAGCAGCCCGCCCGGACTAGCGGCGACCTACGAGCAGTACTTC
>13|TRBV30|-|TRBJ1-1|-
CAWSSGGNTEAFF
TGTGCCTGGAGTTCCGGGGGGAACACTGAAGCTTTCTTT
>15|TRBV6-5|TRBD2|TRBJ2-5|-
CAGTSGGAGQETQYF
TGTGCTGGGACTAGCGGGGGGGCGGGCCAAGAGACCCAGTACTTC
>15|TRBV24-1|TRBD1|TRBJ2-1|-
CATSSTGQGETEQFF
TGTGCCACCAGTTCGACGGGACAGGGAGAGACTGAGCAGTTCTTC
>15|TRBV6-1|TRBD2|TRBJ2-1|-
CASSERGGLLDEQFF
TGTGCCAGCAGTGAGCGGGGGGGCTTATTAGATGAGCAGTTCTTC
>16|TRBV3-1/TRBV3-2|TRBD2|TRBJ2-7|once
CASSQWTSGGSYEQYF
TGTGCCAGCAGCCAATGGACTAGCGGGGGGTCCTACGAGCAGTACTTC
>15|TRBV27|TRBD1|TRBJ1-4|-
CASRPTGATNEKLFF
TGTGCCAGCAGGCCTACAGGGGCAACTAATGAAAAACTGTTTTTT
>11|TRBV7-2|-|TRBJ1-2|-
CASSLNGGYTF
TGTGCCAGCAGCTTAAACGGTGGCTACACCTTC
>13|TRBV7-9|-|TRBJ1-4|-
CASSSRQTEKLFF
TGTGCCAGCAGCTCCCGACAGACCGAAAAACTGTTTTTT
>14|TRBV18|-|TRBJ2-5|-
CASSLRNPGETQYF
TGTGCCAGCTCACTAAGAAACCCCGGAGAGACCCAGTACTTC
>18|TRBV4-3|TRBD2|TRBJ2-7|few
CASSPRLTSGVYSYEQYF
TGCGCCAGCAGCCCCAGACTAACTAGCGGGGTTTACTCCTACGAGCAGTACTTC
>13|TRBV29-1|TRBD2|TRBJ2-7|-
CSVQRGPDYEQYF
TGCAGCGTTCAGCGGGGGCCCGACTACGAGCAGTACTTC
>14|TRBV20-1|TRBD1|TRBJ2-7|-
CSASQGQGRDEQYF
TGCAGTGCTAGTCAAGGACAGGGTCGAGACGAGCAGTACTTC
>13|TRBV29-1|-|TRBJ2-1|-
CSVEVSGVDEQFF
TGCAGCGTTGAGGTTTCGGGGGTCGATGAGCAGTTCTTC
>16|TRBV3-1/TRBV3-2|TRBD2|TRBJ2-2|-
CASSQRTSGGTGELFF
TGTGCCAGCAGCCAACGGACTAGCGGGGGCACCGGGGAGCTGTTTTTT
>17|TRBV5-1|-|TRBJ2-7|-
CASSPPAPILTSYEQYF
TGCGCCAGCAGCCCTCCAGCCCCTATACTGACTTCCTACGAGCAGTACTTC
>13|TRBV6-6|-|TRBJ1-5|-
CASRQQENQPQHF
TGTGCCAGCAGACAACAGGAAAATCAGCCCCAGCATTTT
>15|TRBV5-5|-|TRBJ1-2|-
CASSLGEDPNYGYTF
TGTGCCAGCAGCTTGGGGGAGGACCCAAACTATGGCTACACCTTC
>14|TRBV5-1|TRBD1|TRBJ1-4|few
CASSEGQGTEKLFF
TGCGCCAGCAGCGAAGGACAGGGTACCGAAAAACTGTTTTTT
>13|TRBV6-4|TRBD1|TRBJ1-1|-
CASSEQGGTEAFF
TGTGCCAGCAGTGAACAGGGGGGCACTGAAGCTTTCTTT
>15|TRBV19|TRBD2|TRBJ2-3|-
CASSTRLAGSNTQYF
TGTGCCAGTAGTACCCGACTAGCGGGGTCGAATACGCAGTATTTT
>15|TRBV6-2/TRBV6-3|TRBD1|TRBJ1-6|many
CASSYRDRVGSTLHF
TGTGCCAGCAGTTACCGGGACAGGGTCGGTTCGACCCTCCACTTT
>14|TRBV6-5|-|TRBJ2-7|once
CATERLVPSYEQYF
TGTGCCACCGAGAGGCTAGTCCCTTCCTACGAGCAGTACTTC
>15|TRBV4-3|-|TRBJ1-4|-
CASSQPGRGDEKLFF
TGCGCCAGCAGCCAACCTGGTAGGGGCGATGAAAAACTGTTTTTT
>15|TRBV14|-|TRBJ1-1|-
CASSQVVWAITEAFF
TGTGCCAGCAGCCAAGTCGTCTGGGCGATCACTGAAGCTTTCTTT
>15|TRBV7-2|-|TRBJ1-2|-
CASSLTPQAYYGYTF
TGTGCCAGCAGCTTAACCCCGCAGGCTTACTATGGCTACACCTTC
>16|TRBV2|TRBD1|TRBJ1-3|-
CASSEVGQGGGNTIYF
TGTGCCAGCAGTGAAGTCGGGCAGGGGGGTGGAAACACCATATATTTT
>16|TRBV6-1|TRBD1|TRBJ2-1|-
CASSVIGQGALNEQFF
TGTGCCAGCAGTGTTATCGGACAGGGGGCCTTAAATGAGCAGTTCTTC
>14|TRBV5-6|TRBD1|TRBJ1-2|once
CASSPGQGAVGYTF
TGTGCCAGCAGCCCGGGACAGGGGGCTGTTGGCTACACCTTC
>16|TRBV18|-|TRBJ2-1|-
CASSPAGRGSYNEQFF
TGTGCCAGCTCACCAGCGGGCAGGGGTTCCTACAATGAGCAGTTCTTC
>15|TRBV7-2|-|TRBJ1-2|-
CASSLAVSGPYGYTF
TGTGCCAGCAGCTTAGCGGTCAGTGGGCCCTATGGCTACACCTTC
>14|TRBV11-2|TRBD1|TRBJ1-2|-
CASSPRTGTYGYTF
TGTGCCAGCAGCCCAAGGACAGGGACCTATGGCTACACCTTC
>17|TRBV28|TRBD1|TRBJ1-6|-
CASSSGTGRPYNSPLHF
TGTGCCAGCAGTTCAGGGACAGGCCGACCCTATAATTCACCCCTCCACTTT
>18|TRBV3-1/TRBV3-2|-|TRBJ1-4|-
CASSQEVWGTNNNEKLFF
TGTGCCAGCAGCCAAGAAGTTTGGGGGACAAATAATAATGAAAAACTGTTTTTT
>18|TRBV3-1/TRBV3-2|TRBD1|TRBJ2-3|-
CASSHQGSGTGTTDTQYF
TGTGCCAGCAGCCATCAGGGCTCCGGGACAGGGACCACAGATACGCAGTATTTT
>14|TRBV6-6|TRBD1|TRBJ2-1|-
CASSFRDRGNEQFF
TGTGCCAGCAGTTTCCGGGACAGGGGGAATGAGCAGTTCTTC
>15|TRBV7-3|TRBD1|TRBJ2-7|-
CASSRSGTGEYEQYF
TGTGCCAGCAGCCGCTCCGGGACAGGGGAGTACGAGCAGTACTTC
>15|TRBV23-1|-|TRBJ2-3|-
CASSQPSSGHDTQYF
TGCGCCAGCAGTCAACCTTCGTCGGGACATGATACGCAGTATTTT
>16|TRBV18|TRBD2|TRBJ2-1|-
CASSRRLAGGLDEQFF
TGTGCCAGCTCACGCCGACTAGCGGGGGGCCTGGATGAGCAGTTCTTC
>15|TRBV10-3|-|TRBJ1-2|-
CAISEPQTDFGGYTF
TGTGCCATCAGTGAGCCACAGACGGACTTTGGGGGCTACACCTTC